This TCR beta chain was recovered during a study of cytomegalovirus exposure and HLA in healthy donors. Findings of the study overall: Common viral pathogens seemed, in a later analysis, to connect with several of the most significant clusters.

The CDR3 length is 16 residues. Germline V gene data show CDR1 as KGHSH and CDR2 as LQKENI. V was pared by 2 bases and J by 4 bases, with 14 bases between. In regard to this clone: Its antigen is as yet unknown.

PCR was performed using 60 Vbeta and 13 Jbeta primers. The data were produced by immunoSEQ multiplex PCR, yet TCRdb's version contains in-frame clones alone and is incomplete. This sample yields roughly 140,000 clones, of which roughly 79% are seen a single time; 2.8% belongs to the top ten. All the people who gave samples were healthy bone marrow donors. Sampled while nominally healthy, donors likely had unrecorded immune exposures. The sequencing sample was made of PBMCs. This TCR was sampled from a male donor in good health and CMV-seronegative. The chain has TRBV18 and TRBJ1-4, with a weak D call TRBD1 (6 bases). The CDR3 nucleotides are TGTGCCAGCTCACCAACGCGGACAGAACATAATGAAAAACTGTTTTTT. It specifies CASSPTRTEHNEKLFF.